The rows below give T cell receptor beta chains drawn from one sample of a study of T-cell memory formation after mild COVID-19. TCRdb re-derived calls from the 5' RACE reads in MiXCR, one entry per CDR3 protein. The sample has 250,000 or so distinct CDR3 sequences, around a tenth seen once. Sample: PBMCs or a T cell subset sorted from them (not recorded which). The receptors here all came from a young man who had mild COVID-19 (a few samples of this study predate the infection). Cell type and time point are not known. The CDR3 runs from the conserved cysteine through the conserved F or W. Each record gives: J gene, clone size, D gene, V gene, CDR3 DNA, CDR3 protein. A D gene is named only where the DNA matches it firmly. Clone size appears in some rows only: once, few, many, or a class for an expanded clone.

J: TRBJ1-1
size: few
D: .
V: TRBV20-1
DNA: TGCAGTGCTAGAGATTCGGACGACCGAAGTCAAGCTTTCTTT
CDR3: CSARDSDDRSQAFF

J: TRBJ1-6
size: .
D: .
V: TRBV7-2
DNA: TGTGCCAGCAGATTCTCCGTGGGTAATTCACCCCTCCACTTT
CDR3: CASRFSVGNSPLHF

J: TRBJ2-3
size: .
D: .
V: TRBV11-2
DNA: TGTGCCAGCACTCCTAGCACAGATACGCAGTATTTT
CDR3: CASTPSTDTQYF

J: TRBJ1-2
size: few
D: TRBD1
V: TRBV6-2/TRBV6-3
DNA: TGTGCCAGCAGTCAAAGACAGGGGACCGTGTATGGCTACACCTTC
CDR3: CASSQRQGTVYGYTF

J: TRBJ1-2
size: few
D: TRBD1
V: TRBV27
DNA: TGTGCCAGCAGTTTATTGGTGACAGGGGGAGGCTACACCTTC
CDR3: CASSLLVTGGGYTF

J: TRBJ2-3
size: .
D: TRBD2
V: TRBV12-3/TRBV12-4
DNA: TGTGCCAGCAGTTTAGGGACTAGCGGGGGGGCCGGTGATCCAGATACGCAGTATTTT
CDR3: CASSLGTSGGAGDPDTQYF

J: TRBJ2-1
size: many
D: .
V: TRBV4-2
DNA: TGTGCCAGCAGCCAAGCAAAGTACAATGAGCAGTTCTTC
CDR3: CASSQAKYNEQFF

J: TRBJ1-5
size: .
D: TRBD1
V: TRBV10-3
DNA: TGTGCCATCAGTGAGCGACAGGGGAGCAATCAGCCCCAGCATTTT
CDR3: CAISERQGSNQPQHF

J: TRBJ2-5
size: few
D: TRBD2
V: TRBV20-1
DNA: TGCAGTGCTAGGGTACTCACTAGCGGGGTCTACCAAGAGACCCAGTACTTC
CDR3: CSARVLTSGVYQETQYF

J: TRBJ1-3
size: few
D: .
V: TRBV3-2
DNA: TGTGCCAGCAGCCCCGACGTGGGACAGGGACCATCTGGAAACACCATATATTTT
CDR3: CASSPDVGQGPSGNTIYF

J: TRBJ2-1
size: .
D: TRBD2
V: TRBV6-6
DNA: TGTGCCAGCAGTTTACGGGGGGGCAGTGATGAGCAGTTCTTC
CDR3: CASSLRGGSDEQFF

J: TRBJ2-3
size: .
D: .
V: TRBV28
DNA: TGTGCCAGCGAAAGCGCTAGCACAGATACGCAGTATTTT
CDR3: CASESASTDTQYF

J: TRBJ1-5
size: few
D: .
V: TRBV7-8
DNA: TGTGCCAGCAGCCCCCGCCAGGGCGGCAGCAATCAGCCCCAGCATTTT
CDR3: CASSPRQGGSNQPQHF

J: TRBJ1-1
size: .
D: .
V: TRBV4-2
DNA: TGTGCCAGCAGCCAGGCCGGGACCACTGAAGCTTTCTTT
CDR3: CASSQAGTTEAFF

J: TRBJ1-6
size: few
D: TRBD1
V: TRBV4-3
DNA: TGCGCCAGCAGCCGAGGGGGCGCGGATTCACCCCTCCACTTT
CDR3: CASSRGGADSPLHF

J: TRBJ1-1
size: few
D: .
V: TRBV11-2
DNA: TGTGCCAGCAGGGACTCCTTTGGGGATAAGAACACTGAAGCTTTCTTT
CDR3: CASRDSFGDKNTEAFF

J: TRBJ2-5
size: .
D: .
V: TRBV5-1
DNA: TGCGCCAGCAGCTCCCCGGGACTCCAGACCCAGTACTTC
CDR3: CASSSPGLQTQYF

J: TRBJ2-5
size: few
D: .
V: TRBV3-1
DNA: TGTGCCAGCAGCCAAGAGCTGGAGACCCAAGAGACCCAGTACTTC
CDR3: CASSQELETQETQYF

J: TRBJ1-6
size: many
D: TRBD1
V: TRBV10-3
DNA: TGTGCCATCAGGGATACTGACAGGGGGCAGGCCAGGAATTCACCCCTCCACTTT
CDR3: CAIRDTDRGQARNSPLHF

J: TRBJ2-1
size: .
D: .
V: TRBV12-3/TRBV12-4
DNA: TGTGCCAGTAGGAGTGGCAGGGACAATGAGCAGTTCTTC
CDR3: CASRSGRDNEQFF

J: TRBJ1-3
size: .
D: .
V: TRBV4-1
DNA: TGCGCCAGCAGCCACCGAATGGTGGGTTCCGGAAACACCATATATTTT
CDR3: CASSHRMVGSGNTIYF

J: TRBJ1-1
size: many
D: .
V: TRBV4-3
DNA: TGCGCCAGCAGCCGAGTTGAACAGGGTAATGAAGCTTTCTTT
CDR3: CASSRVEQGNEAFF

J: TRBJ2-1
size: .
D: .
V: TRBV28
DNA: TGTGCCAGCAGTTTAACAGGTTTGGATGAGCAGTTCTTC
CDR3: CASSLTGLDEQFF

J: TRBJ1-4
size: .
D: TRBD1
V: TRBV27
DNA: TGTGCCATACGCGGGACAGACCATGAAAAACTGTTTTTT
CDR3: CAIRGTDHEKLFF

J: TRBJ2-6
size: few
D: TRBD1
V: TRBV19
DNA: TGTGCCAGCCTCCCAGGGGGCCTACCCTCTGGGGCCAACGTCCTGACTTTC
CDR3: CASLPGGLPSGANVLTF

J: TRBJ2-2
size: few
D: TRBD2
V: TRBV7-8
DNA: TGTGCCAGCAGCTCGAGGTTCGGGGGGGAAGCCGGGGAGCTGTTTTTT
CDR3: CASSSRFGGEAGELFF

J: TRBJ1-1
size: many
D: .
V: TRBV7-3
DNA: TGTGCCAGCAGCTTATCAGCGAACACTGAAGCTTTCTTT
CDR3: CASSLSANTEAFF

J: TRBJ1-1
size: .
D: .
V: TRBV30
DNA: TGTGCCTGGACCAAACGCGGGCAGTTGAACACTGAAGCTTTCTTT
CDR3: CAWTKRGQLNTEAFF

J: TRBJ2-6
size: few
D: TRBD2
V: TRBV15
DNA: TGTGCCACCAGCAGAAGAGCGGGGCGGGGGGCCAACGTCCTGACTTTC
CDR3: CATSRRAGRGANVLTF

J: TRBJ2-7
size: .
D: .
V: TRBV6-2/TRBV6-3
DNA: TGTGCCAGTAAGCAACGCCCGACAGCTACCTACGAGCAGTACTTC
CDR3: CASKQRPTATYEQYF

J: TRBJ2-3
size: .
D: .
V: TRBV20-1
DNA: TGCAGTGCTAGAGAGGGGTGGAGAGATTCAGATACGCAGTATTTT
CDR3: CSAREGWRDSDTQYF

J: TRBJ2-1
size: .
D: .
V: TRBV7-3
DNA: TGTGCCAGCAGCTTTCAGGGAAGCTCCTACAATGAGCAGTTCTTC
CDR3: CASSFQGSSYNEQFF

J: TRBJ2-7
size: many
D: .
V: TRBV15
DNA: TGTGCCACCAGCAGAGGACTGTACGGGGCTTACGAGCAGTACTTC
CDR3: CATSRGLYGAYEQYF

J: TRBJ2-7
size: .
D: .
V: TRBV12-3/TRBV12-4
DNA: TGTGCCAGCAGATCGGGCCTCTCCTACGAGCAGTACTTC
CDR3: CASRSGLSYEQYF

J: TRBJ2-1
size: .
D: TRBD2
V: TRBV30
DNA: TGTGCCTGGAGTGCATCGACTAGCGGGGGAGATTGGGGCTACAATGAGCAGTTCTTC
CDR3: CAWSASTSGGDWGYNEQFF

J: TRBJ2-2
size: .
D: TRBD1
V: TRBV20-1
DNA: TGCAGTGCTAGAGATAGGACAGGGTGGGACACCGGGGAGCTGTTTTTT
CDR3: CSARDRTGWDTGELFF

J: TRBJ2-3
size: few
D: .
V: TRBV5-1
DNA: TGCGCCAGCAGCTTGGCCCTGGGGACGGTTAGCGGTGAGAGCACAGATACGCAGTATTTT
CDR3: CASSLALGTVSGESTDTQYF

J: TRBJ2-7
size: many
D: .
V: TRBV5-1
DNA: TGCGCCAGCAGCTTTGGCAGGTCCTACGAGCAGTACTTC
CDR3: CASSFGRSYEQYF

J: TRBJ2-5
size: .
D: .
V: TRBV6-5
DNA: TGTGCCAGCAGTGTTATCCCCCAAGAGACCCAGTACTTC
CDR3: CASSVIPQETQYF

J: TRBJ2-7
size: few
D: TRBD2
V: TRBV13
DNA: TGTGCCAGCAGCCCCACCGGACTAGCGGGGGACGAGCAGTACTTC
CDR3: CASSPTGLAGDEQYF

J: TRBJ1-1
size: few
D: TRBD1
V: TRBV11-1
DNA: TGTGCCAGCATCCTCCAGGGGGGGAGCACTGAAGCTTTCTTT
CDR3: CASILQGGSTEAFF

J: TRBJ2-5
size: many
D: TRBD1
V: TRBV12-3/TRBV12-4
DNA: TGTGCCAGCAGTTTTGGGACAGAAGAGACCCAGTACTTC
CDR3: CASSFGTEETQYF

J: TRBJ2-7
size: .
D: .
V: TRBV5-1
DNA: TGCGCCAGCAGCGGGAACCGGGACGGTGCCCCCTACGAGCAGTACTTC
CDR3: CASSGNRDGAPYEQYF

J: TRBJ1-2
size: few
D: .
V: TRBV7-9
DNA: TGTGCCAGCAGCTTATCGGTATCTAACTATGGCTACACCTTC
CDR3: CASSLSVSNYGYTF

J: TRBJ2-5
size: few
D: .
V: TRBV20-1
DNA: TGCAGTGCTAGAGGTTTTCTGGGATACAACGAAGAGACCCAGTACTTC
CDR3: CSARGFLGYNEETQYF

J: TRBJ2-7
size: few
D: .
V: TRBV7-8
DNA: TGTGCCAGCAGCTTAGTATTCGGGGATACCTACGAGCAGTACTTC
CDR3: CASSLVFGDTYEQYF

J: TRBJ2-5
size: .
D: .
V: TRBV6-6
DNA: TGTGGGACCCGCTCAGAGACCCAGTACTTC
CDR3: CGTRSETQYF

J: TRBJ2-1
size: .
D: .
V: TRBV2
DNA: TGTGCCAGCAGGGAGGGGGGGAACTACAATGAGCAGTTCTTC
CDR3: CASREGGNYNEQFF

J: TRBJ2-7
size: few
D: .
V: TRBV7-9
DNA: TGTGCCAGCAGCTTACTGCCGGTCGACGAGCAGTACTTC
CDR3: CASSLLPVDEQYF

J: TRBJ2-3
size: many
D: .
V: TRBV4-1
DNA: TGCGCCAGCAGCCAAGAGGGGGGGCCTTCGGTAGATACGCAGTATTTT
CDR3: CASSQEGGPSVDTQYF

J: TRBJ2-5
size: .
D: .
V: TRBV7-2
DNA: TGTGCCAGCAGCCACGAGGGGCGAGAGACCCAGTACTTC
CDR3: CASSHEGRETQYF

J: TRBJ2-3
size: .
D: TRBD2
V: TRBV6-6
DNA: TGTGCCAGCAGCCCTTGGCGGGGGGCTGGCACAGATACGCAGTATTTT
CDR3: CASSPWRGAGTDTQYF

J: TRBJ2-1
size: few
D: .
V: TRBV7-3
DNA: TGTGCCAGCAGCACAATGGGGGCAGCGGAGGTAGATGAGCAGTTCTTC
CDR3: CASSTMGAAEVDEQFF

J: TRBJ2-1
size: .
D: .
V: TRBV10-3
DNA: TGTGCCATCAGTGAGTCTAACTACAATGAGCAGTTCTTC
CDR3: CAISESNYNEQFF

J: TRBJ2-7
size: .
D: .
V: TRBV5-1
DNA: TGCGCCAGCAGCTTGGCTGGGGGTTTCGCCTACGAGCAGTACTTC
CDR3: CASSLAGGFAYEQYF

J: TRBJ1-1
size: few
D: .
V: TRBV5-4
DNA: TGTGCCAGCAGCTTAACAGCCATGAACACTGAAGCTTTCTTT
CDR3: CASSLTAMNTEAFF

J: TRBJ1-1
size: once
D: .
V: TRBV2
DNA: TGTGCCAGCATCTCGGAGGGGACCGCTGAAGCTTTCTTT
CDR3: CASISEGTAEAFF

J: TRBJ2-5
size: .
D: TRBD2
V: TRBV20-1
DNA: TGCAGTGCCAGGACTCGACTAGCGGGGGTCTGGGAGACCCAGTACTTC
CDR3: CSARTRLAGVWETQYF

J: TRBJ2-1
size: few
D: .
V: TRBV30
DNA: TGTGCCTGGAGTCTTACCGCCGGGATTCCGGGCAATGAGCAGTTCTTC
CDR3: CAWSLTAGIPGNEQFF